A selection of T cell receptor beta chains follows, all from one sample in a study of shared clonotypes between healthy human individuals. Generated by immunoSEQ multiplex PCR, the TCRdb table keeps only in-frame clones and is missing some. The table lists millions of clones, less than 95% of them singletons. The specimen sequenced was naive CD8+ T cells sorted from blood. The receptors stem from a man aged 18 to 30 in good health. The CDR3 runs from the conserved cysteine through the conserved F or W.

v_gene	j_gene	CDR3aa
TRBV4-2	TRBJ1-2	CASSQPGANYGYTF
TRBV5-1	TRBJ1-3	CASSLAGALGNTIYF
TRBV2	TRBJ1-5	CASSVGTGGDQPQHF
TRBV7-9	TRBJ1-1	CASSLGQGTYLDTEAFF
TRBV7-2	TRBJ2-4	CASSLGGGLRDSKNIQYF
TRBV12-1	TRBJ2-1	CADGDNEQFF
TRBV5-8	TRBJ2-7	CASSLYDEQYF
TRBV7-9	TRBJ2-5	CASSLGVGPQETQYF
TRBV6-5	TRBJ2-1	CASSYSGRPNEQFF
TRBV27	TRBJ2-3	CASSLILAGAERQYF
TRBV6-4	TRBJ1-6	CASSDVGQRNSPLHF
TRBV13	TRBJ2-3	CASSSPRLAGGTDTQYF
TRBV7-2	TRBJ2-1	CASSLAERLAAYNEQFF
TRBV4-1	TRBJ2-5	CASSQEGRGTQYF
TRBV14	TRBJ2-3	CASSSTSGSTDTQYF
TRBV27	TRBJ2-1	CASSLWASGSLNEQFF
TRBV5-6	TRBJ2-7	CASSLFRSSYEQYF
TRBV19	TRBJ2-1	CASNNPYNEQFF
TRBV2	TRBJ2-3	CASSGQGSTDTQYF
TRBV11-2	TRBJ1-5	CASSYDRYSNQPQHF
TRBV5-8	TRBJ2-3	CASSFLAGTYTDTQYF
TRBV6-1	TRBJ1-4	CASSLGQANEKLFF
TRBV28	TRBJ2-2	CASRLRDRAARPGELFF
TRBV13	TRBJ2-5	CASSSAGVYQETQYF
TRBV28	TRBJ2-7	CASSERTGGIYEQYF
TRBV11-2	TRBJ1-1	CASSPGLTEAFF
TRBV27	TRBJ2-3	CASSLSIPGGGAVDTQYF
TRBV5-5	TRBJ2-6	CASSTGTGSGANVLTF
TRBV2	TRBJ1-3	CASSSGPIGGSGNTIYF
TRBV4-1	TRBJ2-2	CASSHRASNTGELFF
TRBV18	TRBJ2-3	CASSGGMRLDTQYF
TRBV4-1	TRBJ1-2	CASSQGAGYTF
TRBV11-2	TRBJ2-7	CASSLEGNWGYEQYF
TRBV9	TRBJ2-5	CASSPKDEETQYF
TRBV6-1	TRBJ2-1	CASSVTRDNPNEQFF
TRBV10-3	TRBJ2-1	CAISDPPREQFF
TRBV6-5	TRBJ2-1	CASSYGGTDEQFF
TRBV29-1	TRBJ1-2	CSGGEPPDYGYTF
TRBV6-5	TRBJ1-2	CASSYGQGVGYTF
TRBV5-1	TRBJ2-1	CASSLALIAGEHEQFF
TRBV9	TRBJ2-7	CASRGQGYEQYF
TRBV13	TRBJ2-1	CASSHHGGLGREGLGYNEQFF